The 7 T cell receptor beta chains below were found in one sample sequenced in a study of blood T cells in healthy people across ages. A J-beta primer mix and a sample-barcoded 5' primer were used in a second PCR of roughly 6 to 12 cycles. TCRdb re-derived calls from the 5' RACE reads in MiXCR, one entry per CDR3 protein. The repertoire holds approximately 1.5 million distinct CDR3 sequences, 40% to 45% seen once, with about 4.1% in the top ten. The specimen sequenced was blood. The receptors come from a woman between 18 and 29 years old in good health.

The gene calls are TRBV12-3 or TRBV12-4 and TRBJ2-3; unclear D gene. The CDR3 extends over 13 amino acids. The V gene lost 5 bases and the J gene lost 4 bases, with 10 bases spanning the gap. CDR3 residues: CASSAEWADTQYF. CDR3 DNA sequence: TGTGCCAGCAGTGCGGAGTGGGCAGATACGCAGTATTTT.

This clonotype was detected a few times. This sequence joins TRBV12-3 or TRBV12-4 and TRBJ2-7; the D gene is possibly TRBD1 (5 bases). Deletions cut 10 bases from V and 2 bases from J, with 15 bases between. CDR3 length equals 13 residues. CDR3 amino acids: CATTSRVTYEQYF. The CDR3 nucleotides read TGTGCCACCACTTCCAGGGTAACCTACGAGCAGTACTTC.

The gene calls are TRBV6-1 and TRBJ1-5; 12 bases agree with TRBD1. Per germline, CDR1 MNHNS and CDR2 SASEGT. This CDR3 is 15 amino acids long. V trimming: 5 bases; J trimming: 6 bases; junction bases outside the gene matches: 5. The DNA of the CDR3 is TGTGCCAGCAGTCATCGGGACAGGGGGCCTCAGCCCCAGCATTTT. Amino acids: CASSHRDRGPQPQHF.

This clonotype was observed once. This chain uses TRBV12-3 or TRBV12-4 with TRBJ2-3; TRBD1 is a possible D gene (6 bases). This CDR3 is 14 amino acids long. Between the trimmed V and J ends, which lost 5 bases and 15 bases, there was a span of 24 bases. CDR3 sequence: CASSANQGKNVEYF. CDR3 nucleotide sequence: TGTGCCAGCAGTGCCAATCAGGGGAAAAACGTGGAATATTTT.

This clonotype showed up just once. The CDR3 nucleotides are TGTGCCTGTTCAGGTGATACGCAGTATTTT. It codes for CACSGDTQYF. V is TRBV30 and J is TRBJ2-3; D remains ambiguous. The CDR3 runs 10 residues. Germline CDR1 is GTSNPN and CDR2 is SVGIG (reference sequence). The V end was cut by 6 bases, the J end by 6 bases, with 7 bases between.

V and J are TRBV28 and TRBJ2-1; D is undetermined. Germline CDR1 MDHEN, CDR2 SYDVKM. V dropped 3 bases and J dropped 7 bases, with 10 bases sitting between them. The CDR3 is 13 amino acids. CDR3 bases: TGTGCCAGCAGTTTTGGCAGGAGAAATGAGCAGTTCTTC. Residues: CASSFGRRNEQFF.

This clonotype was detected a few times. This chain links TRBV6-5 with TRBJ2-1; 10 nucleotides match TRBD2. V was pared by 5 bases and J by 6 bases, with 7 bases of the junction left unmatched. The CDR3 loop spans 15 amino acids. CDR1 MNHEY and CDR2 SVGAGI come from the germline V gene. The CDR3 loop reads CASSHRTSGFNEQFF. CDR3 DNA sequence: TGTGCCAGCAGTCACCGGACTAGCGGCTTCAATGAGCAGTTCTTC.